These 10 T cell receptor beta chains came from one sample sequenced in a study of T cell repertoires in aging, cancer and after chemotherapy. A mixed TRB-A/B primer pool amplified rearranged TRB by multiplex touch-down PCR. MiXCR, run by TCRdb on the multiplex PCR reads, gives a single entry per CDR3 protein. This sample has around 2,400 distinct CDR3 sequences, with approximately 45% found just once. Amplification of TCR beta used genomic DNA extracted from peripheral blood. The material sequenced was blood. Source of these receptors: a human donor with a blood cancer.

The rearrangement joins TRBV6-2 or TRBV6-3 to TRBJ1-5; 8 bases agree with TRBD1. The CDR3 is made up of 15 amino acids. The V gene end was trimmed by 6 bases and the J gene end by 1 base; junction bases not matched to a gene: 5. Germline-derived CDR1 and CDR2 are MNHEY and SVGEGT. The CDR3 sequence is CASRVGQASNQPQHF. For the CDR3, the DNA is TGTGCCAGCAGGGTGGGACAGGCCAGCAATCAGCCCCAGCATTTT.

The rearrangement uses TRBV30 and TRBJ1-5, with D perhaps TRBD1 (5 bases). The germline CDR1 and CDR2 sequences are GTSNPN and SVGIG (reference sequence). The CDR3 has 13 amino acids. Trimming shortened V by 1 base and J by 9 bases, and 13 bases separated the two germline ends. CDR3 DNA sequence: TGTGCCTGGAGTGGAGGGCCCCAGGGGCCCCAGCATTTT. It yields the protein CAWSGGPQGPQHF.

In this sample, this clonotype is large (0.1 to 1%). The chain is built from TRBV6-5 and TRBJ2-7; D remains ambiguous. The germline gives CDR1 MNHEY, CDR2 SVGAGI. The ends were cut back, 6 bases at V and 12 bases at J, with 15 bases in the middle. The CDR3 extends over 11 amino acids. The CDR3 bases are TGTGCCAGCAGAACTGACGGGCGGATGTACTTC. Its translation is CASRTDGRMYF.

This clonotype is categorized as large. The J gene is TRBJ2-3, the V gene TRBV6-5, with D perhaps matching TRBD2 (5 bases). CDR1 and CDR2 (germline): MNHEY, SVGAGI. This CDR3 comprises 13 residues. Trimming cost V 1 base and J 4 bases, with 6 bases left between them. CDR3 protein: CASSYFSADTQYF. In DNA form, the CDR3 reads TGTGCCAGCAGTTACTTTAGCGCAGATACGCAGTATTTT.

V gene TRBV6-2 or TRBV6-3 combines with J gene TRBJ2-2; 9 bases line up with TRBD1. The CDR3 is 15 amino acids. Per germline, CDR1 MNHEY and CDR2 SVGEGT. V gave up 4 bases and J gave up 6 bases; unmatched junction bases: 6. CDR3 DNA sequence: TGTGCCAGCAGTTCCTACAGGGGGCTGGCCGGGGAGCTGTTTTTT. Protein product: CASSSYRGLAGELFF.

The J gene is TRBJ2-7, the V gene TRBV7-2, with a tentative D call TRBD2 (6 bases). The CDR3 has 12 residues. Trimming removed 5 bases from V and 5 bases from J, with 10 bases in between. Germline V lookup: CDR1 SGHTA, CDR2 FQGNSA. The CDR3 reads CASSHPSDEQYF. In DNA, the CDR3 is TGTGCCAGCAGCCACCCTAGCGACGAGCAGTACTTC.

The V gene is TRBV29-1, the J gene TRBJ1-1; D gene unclear. V lost 5 bases and J 4 bases, leaving 8 bases between the germline ends. Per the germline V gene, CDR1 is SQVTM and CDR2 is ANQGSEA. CDR3 length: 11 residues. CDR3 sequence: CSVQRGTEAFF. The CDR3 nucleotides read TGCAGCGTTCAGCGTGGCACTGAAGCTTTCTTT.

V is TRBV6-1 and J is TRBJ2-2, with 8 nucleotides matching TRBD1. This CDR3 is built from 16 residues. Unmatched junction bases numbered 16, after V lost 9 bases and J lost 7 bases. From germline, CDR1 is MNHNS and CDR2 SASEGT. CDR3 coding DNA: TGTGCCAGTATATTCCTCAGGGGGCACTCGGTCGGGGAGCTGTTTTTT. Its protein product is CASIFLRGHSVGELFF.

The chain links TRBV7-2 to TRBJ2-2; D gene uncertain. With 6 bases removed from V and 6 bases from J, the gap between germline ends came to 17 bases. From germline, CDR1 is SGHTA and CDR2 FQGNSA. CDR3 length equals 15 residues. CDR3 sequence (DNA): TGTGCCAGCAGTCGGACGGCAGGTAGAGCCGGGGAGCTGTTTTTT. It encodes CASSRTAGRAGELFF.

CDR3 sequence (DNA): TGCAGTGCCGTCGGGGCGGGCCGGGCAGGGGATGGCTACACCTTC. Translating it yields CSAVGAGRAGDGYTF. The V and J genes are TRBV20-1 and TRBJ1-2, with a tentative D call TRBD1 (6 bases). CDR1 and CDR2 (germline): DFQATT, SNEGSKA (reference sequence). Trimming took 6 bases from V and 6 from J, leaving 23 bases between them. The CDR3 is 15 amino acids.